These 9 T cell receptor beta chains share one sample of origin, sequenced in a study of post-analysis software for immune sequencing data. Whole-study findings and limits: Included in a set of about 5 TRBV segments more frequent in patients than controls were TRBV5-6, TRBV5-1 and TRBV20-1.

Unique molecular identifiers had been added to the TCR beta cDNA libraries. TCRdb analysed the PCR reads with MiXCR anew, one entry per CDR3 protein. Of 800,000 to 950,000 distinct CDR3 sequences in the sample, about 53% were seen once. Their target antigens are unknown. The sample comprised blood. These receptors were collected from a girl aged 5-17 years with multiple sclerosis.

This rearrangement joins TRBV6-5 to TRBJ2-7, with a possible D match to TRBD1 (7 bases). Per the germline V gene, CDR1 is MNHEY and CDR2 is SVGAGI. Trimming removed 2 bases at V and 3 bases at J, with 14 bases between. The length of the CDR3 is 15 residues. The CDR3 nucleotides are TGTGCCAGCAGTTACGGAGGGGGCGTAATCTACGAGCAGTACTTC. Translated: CASSYGGGVIYEQYF.

This chain connects TRBV29-1 to TRBJ2-3; possibly TRBD2 for D (5 bases). The CDR3 contains 14 residues. The V gene lost 6 bases and the J gene lost 0 bases, with 13 bases spanning the gap. CDR1 is SQVTM, CDR2 ANQGSEA, per germline. The CDR3 here is CSVGPRTSTDTQYF. CDR3 in DNA: TGCAGCGTGGGTCCGAGGACTAGCACAGATACGCAGTATTTT.

This sequence joins TRBV12-3 or TRBV12-4 and TRBJ2-5, with TRBD1 matching over 7 bases. CDR3 length: 15 residues. With V trimmed by 4 bases and J by 4 bases, 9 bases remained unmatched. The CDR3: CASSSRTGGGETQYF. The CDR3 coding sequence is TGTGCCAGCAGTTCTCGGACAGGTGGGGGAGAGACCCAGTACTTC.

The J gene is TRBJ1-6, the V gene TRBV7-6; D not certain. The CDR3 consists of 15 residues. The V end was cut by 5 bases, the J end by 7 bases, with 15 bases between. Per the germline V gene, CDR1 is SGHVS and CDR2 is FNYEAQ. The CDR3 DNA reads TGTGCCAGCAGCGGCCCCTGGGGAGGGAATTCACCCCTCCACTTT. Its translation: CASSGPWGGNSPLHF.

The chain recombines TRBV7-3 with TRBJ2-7; D is ambiguous. Trimming shortened V by 5 bases and J by 6 bases, and 14 bases separated the two germline ends. The CDR3 runs 13 residues. Germline V gene sequence: CDR1 SGHTA, CDR2 FQGTGA. CDR3 in amino acids: CASSPHKGLEQYF. Written as DNA, the CDR3 is TGTGCCAGCAGCCCCCATAAGGGTCTCGAGCAGTACTTC. Based on the CDR3 plus reference TRBV7-3 and TRBJ2-7, the full variable domain is GAGVSQTPSNKVTEKGKYVELRCDPISGHTALYWYRQSLGQGPEFLIYFQGTGAADDSGLPNDRFFAVRPEGSVSTLKIQRTERGDSAVYLCASSPHKGLEQYFGPGTRLTVT.

The rearrangement links TRBV10-3 to TRBJ2-3; TRBD2 matches 10 bases. CDR3 length equals 17 residues. The germline V gene encodes CDR1 ENHRY and CDR2 SYGVKD. V lost 3 bases to trimming and J lost 2 bases; unmatched junction nucleotides: 8. CDR3 in amino acids: CAISDSASGGVTDTQYF. The CDR3 DNA is TGTGCCATCAGTGATTCGGCTAGCGGGGGAGTCACAGATACGCAGTATTTT.

The genes are TRBV5-1 and TRBJ2-5, with D hard to call. The CDR3 sequence is 14 residues long. V was pared by 2 bases and J by 4 bases, with 12 bases between. Per germline, CDR1 SGHRS and CDR2 YFSETQ. The CDR3 DNA follows: TGCGCCAGCAGCTTTAAGCCCTCCGGAGAGACCCAGTACTTC. It is translated as CASSFKPSGETQYF.

This clonotype came up a few times. The V call is TRBV12-5, the J call TRBJ1-2, with a weak D call TRBD1 (5 bases). The CDR3 is 14 amino acids. Germline V CDR1 and CDR2: LGHNT, FRNRAP. V dropped 7 bases and J dropped 0 bases, with 12 bases sitting between them. CDR3 nucleotide sequence: TGTGCTAGTGCCCCCGGACAAACTAACTATGGCTACACCTTC. Its translation is CASAPGQTNYGYTF.

The V call is TRBV12-3 or TRBV12-4, the J call TRBJ2-3; D is possibly TRBD2 (5 bases). The CDR3 loop spans 13 amino acids. V was pared by 5 bases and J by 2 bases, with 8 bases between. The CDR3 spells CASSQDFTDTQYF. For the CDR3, the DNA is TGTGCCAGCAGTCAGGACTTCACAGATACGCAGTATTTT.